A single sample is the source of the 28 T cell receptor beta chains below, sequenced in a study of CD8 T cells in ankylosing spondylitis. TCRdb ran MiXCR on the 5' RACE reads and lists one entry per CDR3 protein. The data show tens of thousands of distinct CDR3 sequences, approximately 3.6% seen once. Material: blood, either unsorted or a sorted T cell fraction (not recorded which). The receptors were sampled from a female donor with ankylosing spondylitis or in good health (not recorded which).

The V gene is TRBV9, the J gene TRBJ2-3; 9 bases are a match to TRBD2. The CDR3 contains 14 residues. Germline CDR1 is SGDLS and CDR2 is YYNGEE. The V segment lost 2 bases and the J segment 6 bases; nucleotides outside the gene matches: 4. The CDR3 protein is CASSVRGGLDTQYF. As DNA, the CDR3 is TGTGCCAGCAGCGTGCGGGGGGGCCTTGATACGCAGTATTTT.

The CDR3 loop is CASGRRGKLFF. The CDR3 DNA sequence: TGTGCCAGCGGGAGACGGGGAAAACTGTTTTTT. The V and J genes are TRBV21-1 and TRBJ1-4; TRBD1 reflects the table's D call only, with no check against the DNA. TRBV21-1 is flagged as a pseudogene. This CDR3 has 11 amino acids.

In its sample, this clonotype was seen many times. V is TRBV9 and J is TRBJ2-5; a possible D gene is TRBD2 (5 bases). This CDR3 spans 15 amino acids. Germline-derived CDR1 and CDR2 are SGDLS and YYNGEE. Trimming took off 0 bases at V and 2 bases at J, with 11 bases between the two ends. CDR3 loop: CASSVEGTRQETQYF. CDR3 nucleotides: TGTGCCAGCAGCGTAGAAGGAACTAGGCAAGAGACCCAGTACTTC.

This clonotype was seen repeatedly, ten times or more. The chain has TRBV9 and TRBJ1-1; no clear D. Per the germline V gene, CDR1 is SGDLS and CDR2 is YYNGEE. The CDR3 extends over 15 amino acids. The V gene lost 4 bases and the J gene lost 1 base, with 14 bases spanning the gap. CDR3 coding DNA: TGTGCCAGCAGCCCCCCCTGGACGGCGAACACTGAAGCTTTCTTT. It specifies CASSPPWTANTEAFF. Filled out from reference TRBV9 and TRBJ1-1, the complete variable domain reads DSGVTQTPKHLITATGQRVTLRCSPRSGDLSVYWYQQSLDQGLQFLIQYYNGEERAKGNILERFSAQQFPDLHSELNLSSLELGDSALYFCASSPPWTANTEAFFGQGTRLTVV.

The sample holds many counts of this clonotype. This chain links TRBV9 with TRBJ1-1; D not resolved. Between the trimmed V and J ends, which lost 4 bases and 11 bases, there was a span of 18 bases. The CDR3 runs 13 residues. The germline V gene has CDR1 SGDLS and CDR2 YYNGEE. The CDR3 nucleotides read TGTGCCAGCAGCCCCTCCGGCGGGGTCGGGGCTTTCTTT. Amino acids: CASSPSGGVGAFF.

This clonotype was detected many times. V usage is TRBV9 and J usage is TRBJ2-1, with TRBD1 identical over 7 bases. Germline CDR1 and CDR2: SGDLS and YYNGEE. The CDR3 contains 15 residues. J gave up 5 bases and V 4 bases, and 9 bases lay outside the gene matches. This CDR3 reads CASSFGTALDNEQFF. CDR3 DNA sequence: TGTGCCAGCAGCTTCGGGACAGCTCTGGACAATGAGCAGTTCTTC. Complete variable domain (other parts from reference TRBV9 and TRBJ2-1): DSGVTQTPKHLITATGQRVTLRCSPRSGDLSVYWYQQSLDQGLQFLIQYYNGEERAKGNILERFSAQQFPDLHSELNLSSLELGDSALYFCASSFGTALDNEQFFGPGTRLTVL.

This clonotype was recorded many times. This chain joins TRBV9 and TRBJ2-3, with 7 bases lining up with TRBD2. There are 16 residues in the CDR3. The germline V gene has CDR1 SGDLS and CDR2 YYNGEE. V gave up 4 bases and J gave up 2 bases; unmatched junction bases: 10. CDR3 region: CASSHSGGGTTDTQYF. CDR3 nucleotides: TGTGCCAGCAGCCACTCCGGCGGGGGAACCACAGATACGCAGTATTTT.

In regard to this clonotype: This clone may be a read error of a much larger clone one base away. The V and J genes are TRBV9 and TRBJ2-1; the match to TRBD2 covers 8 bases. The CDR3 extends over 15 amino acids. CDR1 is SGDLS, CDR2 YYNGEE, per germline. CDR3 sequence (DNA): TGTGTCAGCAGCGTGCGAAGCGGGGGAGGGGATGAGCAGTTCTTC. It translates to CVSSVRSGGGDEQFF. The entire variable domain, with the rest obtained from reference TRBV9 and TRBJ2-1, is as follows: DSGVTQTPKHLITATGQRVTLRCSPRSGDLSVYWYQQSLDQGLQFLIQYYNGEERAKGNILERFSAQQFPDLHSELNLSSLELGDSALYFCVSSVRSGGGDEQFFGPGTRLTVL.

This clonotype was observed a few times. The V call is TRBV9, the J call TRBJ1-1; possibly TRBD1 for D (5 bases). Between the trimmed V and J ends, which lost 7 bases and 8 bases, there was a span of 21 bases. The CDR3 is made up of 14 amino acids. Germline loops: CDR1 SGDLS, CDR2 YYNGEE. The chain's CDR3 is CASAKIHISGEAFF. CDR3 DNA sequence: TGTGCCAGCGCCAAAATACACATCTCAGGGGAAGCTTTCTTT. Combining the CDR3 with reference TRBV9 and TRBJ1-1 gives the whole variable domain DSGVTQTPKHLITATGQRVTLRCSPRSGDLSVYWYQQSLDQGLQFLIQYYNGEERAKGNILERFSAQQFPDLHSELNLSSLELGDSALYFCASAKIHISGEAFFGQGTRLTVV.

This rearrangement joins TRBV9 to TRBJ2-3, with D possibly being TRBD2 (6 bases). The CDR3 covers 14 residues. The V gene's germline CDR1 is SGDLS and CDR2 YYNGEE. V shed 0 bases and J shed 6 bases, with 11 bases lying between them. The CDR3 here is CASSVGDSQDTQYF. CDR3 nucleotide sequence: TGTGCCAGCAGCGTAGGGGACTCCCAGGATACGCAGTATTTT.

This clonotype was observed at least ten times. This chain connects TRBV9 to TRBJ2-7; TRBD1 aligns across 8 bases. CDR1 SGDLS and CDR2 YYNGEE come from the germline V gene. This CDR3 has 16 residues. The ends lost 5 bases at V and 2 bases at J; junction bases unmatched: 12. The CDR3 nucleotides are TGTGCCAGCAGTGAGCAAAGTACGGACAGGGCCTACGAGCAGTACTTC. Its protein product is CASSEQSTDRAYEQYF.

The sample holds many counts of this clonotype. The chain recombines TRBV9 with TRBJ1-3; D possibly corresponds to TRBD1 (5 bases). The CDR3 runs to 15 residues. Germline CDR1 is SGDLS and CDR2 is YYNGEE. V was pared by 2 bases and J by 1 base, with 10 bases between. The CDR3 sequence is CASSVQGVSGNTIYF. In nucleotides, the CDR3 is TGTGCCAGCAGCGTCCAAGGGGTGTCTGGAAACACCATATATTTT.

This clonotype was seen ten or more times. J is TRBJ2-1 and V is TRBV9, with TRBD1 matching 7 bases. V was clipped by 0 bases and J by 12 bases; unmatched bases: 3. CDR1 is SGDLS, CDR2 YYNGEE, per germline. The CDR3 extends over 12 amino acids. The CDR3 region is CASSVAGGAQFF. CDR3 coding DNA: TGTGCCAGCAGCGTAGCAGGGGGAGCGCAGTTCTTC. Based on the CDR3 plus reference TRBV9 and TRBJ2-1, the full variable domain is DSGVTQTPKHLITATGQRVTLRCSPRSGDLSVYWYQQSLDQGLQFLIQYYNGEERAKGNILERFSAQQFPDLHSELNLSSLELGDSALYFCASSVAGGAQFFGPGTRLTVL.

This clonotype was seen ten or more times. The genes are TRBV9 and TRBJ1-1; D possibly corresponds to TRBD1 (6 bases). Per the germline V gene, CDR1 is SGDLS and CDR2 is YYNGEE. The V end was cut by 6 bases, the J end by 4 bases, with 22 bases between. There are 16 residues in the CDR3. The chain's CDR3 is CASTLGTGPVGTEAFF. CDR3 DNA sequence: TGTGCCAGCACCCTAGGTACAGGGCCGGTGGGCACTGAAGCTTTCTTT.

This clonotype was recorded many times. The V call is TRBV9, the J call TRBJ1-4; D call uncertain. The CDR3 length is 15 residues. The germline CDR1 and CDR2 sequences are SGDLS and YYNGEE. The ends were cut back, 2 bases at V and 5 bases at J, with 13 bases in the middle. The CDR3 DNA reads TGTGCCAGCAGCGTCGACGCCACGGGGAATGAAAAACTGTTTTTT. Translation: CASSVDATGNEKLFF.

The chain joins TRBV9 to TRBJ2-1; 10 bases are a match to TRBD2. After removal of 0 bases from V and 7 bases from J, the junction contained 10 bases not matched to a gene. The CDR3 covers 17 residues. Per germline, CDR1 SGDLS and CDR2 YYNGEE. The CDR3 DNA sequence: TGTGCCAGCAGCGTAGGTCTCCTAGCGGGGGCGGGGAATGAGCAGTTCTTC. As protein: CASSVGLLAGAGNEQFF.

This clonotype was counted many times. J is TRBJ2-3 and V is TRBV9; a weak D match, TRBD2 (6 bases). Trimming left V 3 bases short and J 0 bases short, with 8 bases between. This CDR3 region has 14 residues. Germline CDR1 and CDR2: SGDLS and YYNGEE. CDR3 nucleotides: TGTGCCAGCAGCGCCGGGACTAGCACAGATACGCAGTATTTT. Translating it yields CASSAGTSTDTQYF. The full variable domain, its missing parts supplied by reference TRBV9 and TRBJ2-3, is DSGVTQTPKHLITATGQRVTLRCSPRSGDLSVYWYQQSLDQGLQFLIQYYNGEERAKGNILERFSAQQFPDLHSELNLSSLELGDSALYFCASSAGTSTDTQYFGPGTRLTVL.

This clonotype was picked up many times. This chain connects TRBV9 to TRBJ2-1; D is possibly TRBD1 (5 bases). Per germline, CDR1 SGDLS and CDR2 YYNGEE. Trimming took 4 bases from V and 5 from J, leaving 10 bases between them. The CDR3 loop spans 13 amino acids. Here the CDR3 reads CASSRTLHNEQFF. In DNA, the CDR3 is TGTGCCAGCAGCAGGACACTTCACAATGAGCAGTTCTTC.

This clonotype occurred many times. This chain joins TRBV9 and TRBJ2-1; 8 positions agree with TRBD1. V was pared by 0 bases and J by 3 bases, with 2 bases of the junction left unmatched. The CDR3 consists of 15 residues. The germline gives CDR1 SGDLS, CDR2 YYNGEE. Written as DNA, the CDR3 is TGTGCCAGCAGCGTAGACGGACAGGGCTACAATGAGCAGTTCTTC. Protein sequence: CASSVDGQGYNEQFF.

Here the CDR3 reads CASSPTRAGYEQYF. CDR3 in DNA: TGTGCCAGCAGCCCTACGAGGGCGGGCTACGAGCAGTACTTC. This chain connects TRBV9 to TRBJ2-7, with D possibly being TRBD2 (5 bases). The V gene lost 4 bases and the J gene lost 3 bases, with 14 bases spanning the gap. This CDR3 spans 14 amino acids. CDR1 is SGDLS, CDR2 YYNGEE, per germline.

The CDR3 sequence is CASSAGQGQETQYF. CDR3 nucleotide sequence: TGTGCCAGCAGCGCAGGCCAAGGCCAAGAGACCCAGTACTTC. The gene calls are TRBV9 and TRBJ2-5; D not resolved. The V gene lost 3 bases and the J gene lost 1 base, with 10 bases spanning the gap. Per the germline V gene, CDR1 is SGDLS and CDR2 is YYNGEE. CDR3 length equals 14 residues.

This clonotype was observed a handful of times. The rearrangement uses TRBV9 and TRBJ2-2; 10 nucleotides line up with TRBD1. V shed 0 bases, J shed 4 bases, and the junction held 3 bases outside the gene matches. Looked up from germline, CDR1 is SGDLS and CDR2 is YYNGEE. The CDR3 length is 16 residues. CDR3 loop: CASSVGTGGATGELFF. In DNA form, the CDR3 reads TGTGCCAGCAGCGTAGGGACAGGGGGTGCCACCGGGGAGCTGTTTTTT.

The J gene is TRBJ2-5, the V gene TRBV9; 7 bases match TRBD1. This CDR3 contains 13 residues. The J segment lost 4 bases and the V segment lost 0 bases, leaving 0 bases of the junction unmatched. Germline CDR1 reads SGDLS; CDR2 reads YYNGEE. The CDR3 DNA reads TGTGCCAGCAGCGTAGGGGACAGAGAGACCCAGTACTTC. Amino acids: CASSVGDRETQYF.

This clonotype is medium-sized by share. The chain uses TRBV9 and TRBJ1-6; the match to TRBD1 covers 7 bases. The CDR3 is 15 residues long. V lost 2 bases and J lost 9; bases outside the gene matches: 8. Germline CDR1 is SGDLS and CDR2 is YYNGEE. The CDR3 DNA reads TGTGCCAGCAGCGTTAGTACAGGGGAAGGTTCACCCCTCCACTTT. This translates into CASSVSTGEGSPLHF.

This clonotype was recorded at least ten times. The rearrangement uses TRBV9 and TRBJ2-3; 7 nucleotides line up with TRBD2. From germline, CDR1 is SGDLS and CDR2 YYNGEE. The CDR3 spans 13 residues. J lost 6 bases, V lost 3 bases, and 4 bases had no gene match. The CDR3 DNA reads TGTGCCAGCAGCGACCGGGGGGAGGATACGCAGTATTTT. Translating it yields CASSDRGEDTQYF.

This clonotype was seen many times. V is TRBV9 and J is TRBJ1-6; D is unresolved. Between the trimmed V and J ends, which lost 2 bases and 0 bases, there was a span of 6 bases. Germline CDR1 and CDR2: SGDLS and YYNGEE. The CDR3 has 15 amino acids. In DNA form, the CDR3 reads TGTGCCAGCAGCGTTGAGCTCTCCTATAATTCACCCCTCCACTTT. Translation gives CASSVELSYNSPLHF.

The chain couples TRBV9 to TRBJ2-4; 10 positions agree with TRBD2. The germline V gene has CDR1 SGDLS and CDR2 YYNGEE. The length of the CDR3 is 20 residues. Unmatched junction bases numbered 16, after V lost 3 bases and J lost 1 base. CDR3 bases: TGTGCCAGCAGCGCTACACCGGGACTAGCGTCATTGTTGGCCAAAAACATTCAGTACTTC. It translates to CASSATPGLASLLAKNIQYF.

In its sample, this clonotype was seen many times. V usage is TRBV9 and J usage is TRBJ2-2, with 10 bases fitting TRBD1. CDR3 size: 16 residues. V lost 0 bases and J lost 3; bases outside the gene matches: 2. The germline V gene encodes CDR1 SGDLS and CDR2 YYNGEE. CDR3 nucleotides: TGTGCCAGCAGCGTAGAGGGACAGGGGTACACCGGGGAGCTGTTTTTT. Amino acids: CASSVEGQGYTGELFF.